The 22 T cell receptor beta chains reported below all come from one sample, sequenced in a study of cytomegalovirus exposure and HLA in healthy donors. The PCR contained 60 Vbeta and 13 Jbeta primers. Using immunoSEQ multiplex PCR, the repertoire was profiled, and TCRdb retains in-frame clones only, with some absent. The sample holds around 100,000 clones, around two thirds seen once. Sequenced input: PBMCs. These receptors came from a man under 40 in good health and CMV-seronegative.

Note on this clone: The sample contains more than one DNA sequence encoding this CDR3. Here the CDR3 DNA reads TGCGCCAGCAGCTCGGACCCAGGGCTCTCTGGTTACACCTTC. Residues: CASSSDPGLSGYTF. The V call is TRBV5-1, the J call TRBJ1-2; maybe TRBD1 (5 bases). Germline lookup yields CDR1 SGHRS and CDR2 YFSETQ. V was cut by 3 bases and J by 11 bases, with 20 bases left in between. There are 14 residues in the CDR3.

CDR3 in amino acids: CASSRLPGTRIWETQYF. DNA for the CDR3: TGCGCCAGCAGCCGCCTTCCCGGGACACGGATTTGGGAGACCCAGTACTTC. The V gene is TRBV4-1, the J gene TRBJ2-5, with a tentative D call TRBD1 (6 bases). Germline CDR1 is MGHRA and CDR2 is YSYEKL. This CDR3 comprises 17 residues. The ends were cut back, 4 bases at V and 5 bases at J, with 23 bases in the middle.

The chain combines TRBV4-2 with TRBJ1-1; 7 bases map to TRBD1. CDR3 size: 17 residues. The germline gives CDR1 LGHNA, CDR2 YNFKEQ. J lost 0 bases, V lost 2 bases, and 9 bases had no gene match. The CDR3 protein is CASSQRFRDSLNTEAFF. In nucleotides, the CDR3 is TGTGCCAGCAGCCAACGTTTCCGGGACAGCTTGAACACTGAAGCTTTCTTT.

This clone has just one count. The chain carries TRBV10-3 and TRBJ1-1; 7 bases match TRBD1. V gave up 0 bases and J gave up 7 bases; unmatched junction bases: 8. CDR1 and CDR2 from the germline V gene are ENHRY and SYGVKD. CDR3 length equals 15 residues. CDR3 loop: CAISESQGGMIEAFF. The CDR3 DNA follows: TGTGCCATCAGTGAGTCGCAGGGGGGAATGATTGAAGCTTTCTTT.

The rearrangement links TRBV30 to TRBJ2-7, with D unclear. Trimming pared 1 base from V and 3 bases from J, leaving 4 bases between. Germline V CDR1 and CDR2: GTSNPN, SVGIG (reference sequence). There are 11 residues in the CDR3. In DNA, the CDR3 is TGTGCCTGGAGTGCCAACTACGAGCAGTACTTC. As protein: CAWSANYEQYF.

The sample holds a few counts of this clone. The chain is built from TRBV27 and TRBJ2-5; 7 bases align to TRBD1. V lost 5 bases and J lost 5; bases outside the gene matches: 8. The CDR3 consists of 14 residues. The V gene's germline CDR1 is MNHEY and CDR2 SMNVEV (reference sequence). The CDR3 DNA reads TGTGCCAGCAGTCTCCGGGACAGCCAGGAGACCCAGTACTTC. It specifies CASSLRDSQETQYF.

The genes are TRBV5-4 and TRBJ2-5, with 9 positions matching TRBD1. The CDR3 is 15 residues long. With 5 bases clipped from V and 5 bases from J, the junction kept 10 bases outside the gene matches. Germline CDR1 and CDR2: SGHNT and YYREEE (reference sequence). CDR3 bases: TGTGCCAGCAGGGAAGTACAGGGGGCTGGTGAGACCCAGTACTTC. This gives the protein CASREVQGAGETQYF.

This clone occurred a few times. The V call is TRBV5-1, the J call TRBJ2-7, with D perhaps TRBD2 (6 bases). This CDR3 region has 14 residues. Trimming took 6 bases from V and 2 from J, leaving 15 bases between them. Germline V gene data show CDR1 as SGHRS and CDR2 as YFSETQ. The CDR3 sequence: CASTPDGSPYEQYF. CDR3 bases: TGCGCCAGCACCCCTGACGGGAGTCCCTACGAGCAGTACTTC.

This clone showed up just a few times. This rearrangement joins TRBV27 to TRBJ2-5; TRBD2 agrees at 7 bases. With 5 bases clipped from V and 4 bases from J, the junction kept 7 bases outside the gene matches. CDR1 and CDR2 from the germline V gene are MNHEY and SMNVEV (reference sequence). The CDR3 extends over 14 amino acids. The CDR3 reads CASSVGGGRETQYF. The CDR3 DNA reads as TGTGCCAGCAGTGTTGGGGGGGGTCGAGAGACCCAGTACTTC.

This chain connects TRBV9 to TRBJ1-3; D not certain. This CDR3 has 13 amino acids. Germline-derived CDR1 and CDR2 are SGDLS and YYNGEE. V shed 0 bases and J shed 10 bases, with 11 bases lying between them. The CDR3 nucleotides read TGTGCCAGCAGCGTAGCTGAGGGTGTGACCATATATTTT. It encodes CASSVAEGVTIYF. Together with reference TRBV9 and TRBJ1-3, the CDR3 gives the full variable domain: DSGVTQTPKHLITATGQRVTLRCSPRSGDLSVYWYQQSLDQGLQFLIQYYNGEERAKGNILERFSAQQFPDLHSELNLSSLELGDSALYFCASSVAEGVTIYFGEGSWLTVV.

This chain joins TRBV5-4 and TRBJ2-6; 8 bases are a match to TRBD2. The CDR3 is 16 amino acids. With V trimmed by 6 bases and J by 0 bases, 5 bases remained unmatched. Germline CDR1 reads SGHNT; CDR2 reads YYREEE (reference sequence). The CDR3 loop reads CASKAGGLSGANVLTF. CDR3 coding DNA: TGTGCCAGCAAGGCGGGGGGCCTCTCTGGGGCCAACGTCCTGACTTTC.

The CDR3 loop is CASKIRTNTGELFF. In DNA, the CDR3 is TGTGCCAGCAAAATCAGGACGAACACCGGGGAGCTGTTTTTT. V is TRBV2 and J is TRBJ2-2; D unclear. Deletions cut 7 bases from V and 0 bases from J, with 9 bases between. This CDR3 is built from 14 residues. Germline CDR1 reads SNHLY; CDR2 reads FYNNEI.

The chain is built from TRBV5-8 and TRBJ2-5, with 8 bases that match TRBD1. The CDR3 covers 13 residues. Germline V gives CDR1 SGHTS, CDR2 YDEGEE. Germline trimming cut 4 bases from V and 5 bases from J; bases unmatched to any gene: 4. CDR3 in amino acids: CASSRGQAETQYF. DNA of the CDR3: TGTGCCAGCAGCAGGGGACAGGCGGAGACCCAGTACTTC.

This clone turned up a few times. The chain has TRBV2 and TRBJ2-5; D is possibly TRBD2 (5 bases). With the DNA end fitting TRBJ2-7 better, the J assignment may be wrong. There are 14 residues in the CDR3. Germline V gene sequence: CDR1 SNHLY, CDR2 FYNNEI. The CDR3 is CASSERTGVREQYF. DNA for the CDR3: TGTGCCAGCAGTGAACGGACTGGAGTCCGCGAGCAGTACTTC.

The V and J genes are TRBV29-1 and TRBJ2-5, with TRBD2 identical over 8 bases. Per the germline V gene, CDR1 is SQVTM and CDR2 is ANQGSEA. The CDR3 sequence is 14 residues long. Losses at the gene ends were 3 bases for V and 4 bases for J; bases not matched to a gene: 7. Here the CDR3 reads CSVEEREHPETQYF. CDR3 coding DNA: TGCAGCGTTGAGGAGCGGGAGCATCCAGAGACCCAGTACTTC.

The CDR3 DNA follows: TGTGCCAGCAGCCCTTCGATCCTCCCTACCTATAATTCACCCCTCCACTTT. Translating it yields CASSPSILPTYNSPLHF. The chain has TRBV21-1 and TRBJ1-6. TRBV21-1 is termed a pseudogene. This CDR3 has 17 residues.

J is TRBJ2-2 and V is TRBV4-1; possible D gene TRBD2, 7 bases. Germline values: CDR1 MGHRA, CDR2 YSYEKL. With 1 base removed from V and 2 bases from J, the gap between germline ends came to 8 bases. The CDR3 runs 15 residues. CDR3 region: CASSQAGGNTGELFF. The CDR3 nucleotides are TGCGCCAGCAGCCAAGCGGGGGGCAACACCGGGGAGCTGTTTTTT.

This chain joins TRBV7-3 and TRBJ2-6; perhaps TRBD1 as D (6 bases). The CDR3 consists of 17 residues. The V end lost 5 bases, the J end lost 4 bases, and 18 bases lay between the germline ends. The germline CDR1 and CDR2 sequences are SGHTA and FQGTGA. The CDR3 reads CASSPIPGTSGANVLTF. CDR3 DNA sequence: TGTGCCAGCAGCCCCATCCCAGGGACAAGCGGGGCCAACGTCCTGACTTTC.

The V gene is TRBV14, the J gene TRBJ1-1; perhaps TRBD1 as D (6 bases). Trimming removed 0 bases from V and 4 bases from J, with 9 bases in between. Germline-derived CDR1 and CDR2 are SGHDN and FVKESK. The CDR3 sequence is 14 residues long. Written as DNA, the CDR3 is TGTGCCAGCAGCCAAGATCAGGGGTTCACTGAAGCTTTCTTT. It specifies CASSQDQGFTEAFF.

V and J are TRBV19 and TRBJ1-6, with 8 bases that match TRBD1. The CDR3 extends over 18 amino acids. Germline CDR1 reads LNHDA; CDR2 reads SQIVND (reference sequence). V gave up 7 bases and J gave up 0 bases; unmatched junction bases: 11. CDR3 nucleotides: TGTGCCAGTACCCAAGGGCAGGGGGCAAGCTCCTATAATTCACCCCTCCACTTT. Its translation is CASTQGQGASSYNSPLHF. Together with reference TRBV19 and TRBJ1-6, the CDR3 gives the full variable domain: DGGITQSPKYLFRKEGQNVTLSCEQNLNHDAMYWYRQDPGQGLRLIYYSQIVNDFQKGDIAEGYSVSREKKESFPLTVTSAQKNPTAFYLCASTQGQGASSYNSPLHFGNGTRLTVT.

This clone was detected a few times. The chain carries TRBV2 and TRBJ2-1; TRBD2 matches at 14 bases. V gave up 11 bases and J gave up 7 bases; unmatched junction bases: 7. Germline V gene lookup returns CDR1 SNHLY and CDR2 FYNNEI. CDR3 size: 14 residues. DNA for the CDR3: TGTGCCGGGGAGACTAGCGGGAGGGGGAATGAGCAGTTCTTC. Its protein product is CAGETSGRGNEQFF.

This chain joins TRBV30 and TRBJ2-1; the D gene is possibly TRBD2 (5 bases). The CDR3 consists of 15 residues. Germline CDR1 GTSNPN, CDR2 SVGIG (reference sequence). The V end was cut by 0 bases, the J end by 1 base, with 10 bases between. The CDR3 sequence is CAWSVGRYSYNEQFF. CDR3 DNA: TGTGCCTGGAGTGTAGGGAGATATTCCTACAATGAGCAGTTCTTC.